The 8 T cell receptor beta chains listed next were all sequenced from one sample in a study of beta chain features in type 1 diabetes. Study-wide results and limits: Moderately but significantly shorter TCRB CDR3s were found in Type 1 diabetes patients in all four CD4+ subsets.

Reverse transcription of all isolated RNA meant that expressed TCRB transcripts were sequenced. TCRdb keeps only in-frame clones here, not all; method: immunoSEQ multiplex PCR. This sample has hundreds of thousands of clones, with around 9.9% found just once. No antigens are known for them. Sequenced: naive CD4+ T cells from blood. Source of these receptors: a man aged 30-40 years with type 1 diabetes.

V gene TRBV6-5 combines with J gene TRBJ1-1; D is perhaps TRBD1 (6 bases). This CDR3 comprises 13 residues. Germline CDR1 and CDR2: MNHEY and SVGAGI. The V end lost 5 bases, the J end lost 10 bases, and 17 bases lay between the germline ends. In DNA, the CDR3 is TGTGCCAGCAGTCCGCGGCCACAGGGAAGAGCTTTCTTT. The encoded protein is CASSPRPQGRAFF.

This clone was seen only a few times. The chain recombines TRBV6-1 with TRBJ2-1, with unresolved D. This CDR3 is 14 amino acids long. Germline-derived CDR1 and CDR2 are MNHNS and SASEGT. V was trimmed by 7 bases and J by 1 base, leaving 11 bases between them. Written as DNA, the CDR3 is TGTGCCAGCACCTTAATGAGTTCCTACAATGAGCAGTTCTTC. It codes for CASTLMSSYNEQFF.

There are a few counts of this clone. The chain carries TRBV5-1 and TRBJ2-2, with 8 positions matching TRBD1. Per germline, CDR1 SGHRS and CDR2 YFSETQ. Trimming at V came to 4 bases and at J to 2 bases, leaving 4 bases not matched to a gene. The CDR3 loop spans 15 amino acids. CDR3 DNA: TGCGCCAGCAGCCCGGGACAGGCCAACACCGGGGAGCTGTTTTTT. This gives the protein CASSPGQANTGELFF.

The chain's CDR3 is CASSFGLYEQYF. CDR3 DNA: TGCGCCAGCAGCTTTGGGCTCTACGAGCAGTACTTC. This chain links TRBV5-1 with TRBJ2-7; D unresolved. V lost 2 bases and J lost 3, with 6 bases in between. In germline, CDR1 is SGHRS, CDR2 YFSETQ. The CDR3 runs 12 residues.

This rearrangement joins TRBV7-9 to TRBJ1-2; D is possibly TRBD1 (5 bases). CDR3 length: 13 amino acids. CDR1 and CDR2 from the germline V gene are SEHNR and FQNEAQ (reference sequence). Between the trimmed V and J ends, which lost 3 bases and 3 bases, there was a span of 8 bases. The CDR3: CASSLSRDYGYTF. The CDR3 DNA sequence: TGTGCCAGCAGCTTGTCCAGGGACTATGGCTACACCTTC.

V gene TRBV5-4 combines with J gene TRBJ2-5; D is perhaps TRBD1 (5 bases). Germline-derived CDR1 and CDR2 are SGHNT and YYREEE (reference sequence). V gave up 0 bases and J gave up 5 bases, with 14 bases separating them. The CDR3 is made up of 15 amino acids. This CDR3 reads CASSLGQGDPETQYF. CDR3 DNA: TGTGCCAGCAGCTTGGGGCAGGGCGACCCCGAGACCCAGTACTTC.

Only a few counts were recorded for this clone. The rearrangement uses TRBV5-1 and TRBJ2-1; D is perhaps TRBD1 (5 bases). The CDR3 sequence is 15 residues long. V dropped 2 bases and J dropped 3 bases, with 12 bases sitting between them. The germline gives CDR1 SGHRS, CDR2 YFSETQ. This CDR3 reads CASSLFLTDYNEQFF. The CDR3 coding sequence is TGCGCCAGCAGCTTATTCTTGACAGACTACAATGAGCAGTTCTTC.

The J gene is TRBJ2-3, the V gene TRBV30, with 8 nucleotides matching TRBD2. Per germline, CDR1 GTSNPN and CDR2 SVGIG (reference sequence). The CDR3 length is 14 residues. The ends lost 5 bases at V and 1 base at J; junction bases unmatched: 5. CDR3 nucleotide sequence: TGTGCCTGGGCCAGGGGACTAGGCACAGATACGCAGTATTTT. Its translation: CAWARGLGTDTQYF.